This TCR beta chain was obtained from a study of Ad26.COV2.S vaccination and SARS-CoV-2 variants. Study-level findings and limits: Considerable breadth of spike-specific CD8+ and CD4+ T cell responses has reportedly been documented following vaccination.

This table comes from immunoSEQ multiplex PCR, and its TCRdb copy is limited to in-frame clones, with some not included. The sample comprises more than 300,000 clones, around 85% of which are singletons, and 2% to 2.5% rests with the top ten. The treatment denotes: around 19 received Ad26.COV2.S at low or high dose, single or two shots; several received placebo; per-sample allocation not given. Vaccine and placebo recipients were sampled on day 63 after the first injection. The CDR3 spans 14 residues. Trimming shortened V by 4 bases and J by 3 bases, and 14 bases separated the two germline ends. The germline V gene has CDR1 SGHRS and CDR2 YFSETQ. Concerning this clone itself: The target antigen is unknown. The same CDR3 also results from other DNA sequences found in this sample.

The V gene is TRBV5-1, the J gene TRBJ2-7, with D tentatively TRBD2 (7 bases). The clonotype originates from a person between 18 and 65 years old who received the Ad26.COV2.S COVID-19 vaccine or a placebo. Sequences were derived from peripheral blood, sampled in a trial of Ad26.COV2.S vaccine versus placebo. CDR3 coding DNA: TGCGCCAGCAGCCCCTGGGGAGGGGGCTACGAGCAGTACTTC. Translation gives CASSPWGGGYEQYF.